There are a few counts of the clone carrying this TCR beta chain. The sample belongs to a study of early T cells in non-severe SARS-CoV-2 infection. TCRdb analysed the 5' RACE reads with MiXCR anew, one entry per CDR3 protein. The sample records approximately 71,000 distinct CDR3 sequences, approximately 10% being singletons. This CDR3 spans 17 amino acids. Trimming took off 1 base at V and 3 bases at J, with 17 bases between the two ends. Per the germline V gene, CDR1 is SEHNR and CDR2 is FQNEAQ (reference sequence). This clonotype was obtained from an adult who was a healthcare worker with PCR-confirmed SARS-CoV-2 infection or an uninfected control (not recorded which). Source material: whole blood. The chain is built from TRBV7-9 and TRBJ2-3; D is undetermined. CDR3 loop: CASSLGPTRATTDTQYF. For the CDR3, the DNA is TGTGCCAGCAGCTTAGGCCCCACCCGGGCTACTACAGATACGCAGTATTTT. Based on the CDR3 plus reference TRBV7-9 and TRBJ2-3, the full variable domain is DTGVSQNPRHKITKRGQNVTFRCDPISEHNRLYWYRQTLGQGPEFLTYFQNEAQLEKSRLLSDRFSAERPKGSFSTLEIQRTEQGDSAMYLCASSLGPTRATTDTQYFGPGTRLTVL.